This TCR beta chain comes out of a study of immune evolution from preneoplasia to lung adenocarcinoma. Libraries were prepared by immunoSEQ multiplex PCR; TCRdb keeps only in-frame clonotypes and omits some of them. The data hold several thousand clones, with around 77% observed a single time. The V and J ends lost 7 bases and 9 bases, in that order; junction bases with no gene match: 4. Germline CDR1 MDHEN, CDR2 SYDVKM. The CDR3 has 11 amino acids. V is TRBV28 and J is TRBJ2-5; TRBD2 aligns across 8 bases. This TCR was recovered from a person between 65 and 79 years old with lung adenocarcinoma. Sequencing input: FFPE adjacent normal lung tissue. The CDR3 DNA sequence: TGTGCCAGCACCGTCGGGGGGGCCCAGTACTTC. It is translated as CASTVGGAQYF.